This T cell receptor beta chain was identified in a study of blood T cell repertoires in COVID-19. Study at large: Samples came from the United States, Italy and Spain, spanning acute and convalescent COVID-19. PBMCs, B-cell-depleted T cells, or T cells were the source of the cDNA or gDNA that made up the material.

The CDR3 is 19 residues long. The germline V and J ends were trimmed by 2 bases and 4 bases, with 24 bases remaining between them. Germline CDR1 is KGHSH and CDR2 is LQKENI. In the original processing: Amplification of reference gene primers was used by the study to estimate nucleated cell counts. Produced via immunoSEQ multiplex PCR; TCRdb's table is partial and in-frame only. V, J and clone size reflect that table, while D and trimming were determined from the DNA. This table holds nearly 200,000 clones, 86% found once. This receptor was identified in a woman in her seventies with acute or convalescent COVID-19. The specimen was peripheral blood. The V call is TRBV18, the J call TRBJ1-3; D gene uncertain. CDR3 sequence reads: CASSPMPRLLSGSGNTIYF. CDR3 in DNA: TGTGCCAGCTCACCAATGCCCCGACTCTTGTCCGGTTCGGGAAACACCATATATTTT.